What follows describes a single T cell receptor (beta chain). This clonotype has a count of ten or more. Which antigen it targets is not known. No base quality values were provided; no much bigger clone lies one nucleotide off. Ficoll-Paque density gradient centrifugation was used to isolate PBMCs. The sample comes from a study of T-cell memory formation after mild COVID-19 (dated by TCRdb to about 2021). Looking at the study overall: TCR sequence clusters from the two donors were found to be largely donor specific. Two young, previously healthy adult volunteers made up the cohort, one male and one female. Longitudinal TCRalpha and TCRbeta repertoire sequencing tracked T-cell clones expanding and contracting after mild COVID-19 in two donors. The paper's findings and limits, for the study overall: Clones that contracted from day 15 to 85 showed balanced CD4/CD8 phenotypes, whereas a second wave of clones that expanded from day 15 to 37 leaned towards CD4+. Whether the second-wave clones peaking on day 37 were SARS-CoV-2 specific was not confirmed. Contracting CD4+ clones turned up mainly in the CM and EM memory subsets, whereas EMRA was where CD8+ clones were enriched. Some responding clones were detected in pre-infection memory, which suggested that pre-existing cross-reactive memory T cells had joined the SARS-CoV-2 response. The study included only a couple of mild cases, and larger cohorts that include severe cases with pre-infection samples were judged to be necessary.

The sequencer was an Illumina NovaSeq 6000. Using 5'RACE with constant-segment primers, TCRalpha and TCRbeta cDNA libraries were constructed, with sample barcodes and unique molecular identifiers added in the process. RNA was extracted from every sample with Trizol reagent. Amplification of the libraries took two PCR steps, and the second step added a second sample barcode plus Illumina TruSeq adapters. Sequencing of the libraries was done on an Illumina NovaSeq, producing 2 x 150 bp paired-end reads. Per the original workflow: With migec v1.2.7, reads were demultiplexed and then collapsed into UMI-guided consensus sequences. Using mixcr v2.1.11, the UMI consensuses were aligned to TRA and TRB V and J templates and assembled into clonotypes. Clonotypes were classified as expanded or contracted when called significant by both edgeR and NoisET, with noise models trained on biological replicates. edgeR calls used a false discovery rate-adjusted p below 0.01 and a log2 fold-change threshold of 1. As an exploratory analysis of dynamics, max-normalized trajectories of the 1000 most abundant clonotypes were examined by PCA with hierarchical clustering. Each responding clone was given a CD4 or CD8 phenotype based on the CD4+ and CD8+ repertoires, which had been sequenced separately. Starting from the raw public reads, TCRdb applied fastp trimming at Q25, assembled clones with MiXCR and retained in-frame beta chains. Entries are consolidated by CDR3 protein sequence, retaining the most common genes and DNA. These V and J calls rely on TCRdb rather than the paper's analysis. The sample has fewer than 150,000 distinct CDR3 sequences on record, about 6.5% of them singletons. The ten largest clonotypes hold 2.2% of the sample.

Reading from cysteine to phenylalanine, the CDR3 counts 16 amino acids. Left in the record is the CDR3 DNA by itself, 48 bases read in frame from the first base. At the junction V is shortened by 1 base and J by 1 base; bases outside the gene matches: 3. The germline V gene encodes CDR1 SGHTA and CDR2 FQGTGA. Recombination joined TRBV7-3 with TRBJ2-2; 7 nucleotides in the junction match TRBD2. Sequencing was done on a sample of PBMCs or a T cell subset sorted from them (not recorded which). The sequence was collected from an adult woman who had mild COVID-19 (a few samples of this study predate the infection). The sample titles of this study are shuffled in the database, so cell type and time point are left out; the donor was told from shared clones. Here is the DNA: TGTGCCAGCAGCTTAATGCCTAGCGGGAACACCGGGGAGCTGTTTTTT. This sequence encodes CASSLMPSGNTGELFF.